These 23 T cell receptor beta chains were all obtained from the same sample, sequenced in a study of T cells in Graves' hyperthyroidism and ophthalmopathy (dated 2019 in TCRdb). Receptor libraries were prepared by multiplex PCR. This sample was sequenced with an Illumina HiSeq 2000. Amplification of TCR beta CDR3 regions was carried out from RNA transcripts. A first-round RT-PCR of the TCR CDR3 used the HTBI primer set with the Qiagen OneStep RT-PCR kit. The public reads were run again by TCRdb, first through fastp at Q25 and then through MiXCR, and only productive beta chains were kept. Merged by CDR3 protein, the rows form single entries marked with the most common genes and DNA. For this sample there are some 570,000 distinct CDR3 sequences; approximately 15% appear just once. The ten largest clones add up to roughly 7.7% of the sample. Input material: blood. The source is a young woman with Graves' ophthalmopathy.

The chain employs TRBV5-6 and TRBJ2-1; 9 bases are a match to TRBD1. CDR1 and CDR2 (germline): SGHDT, YYEEEE. The CDR3 extends over 16 amino acids. With V trimmed by 4 bases and J by 1 base, 6 bases remained unmatched. CDR3 in DNA: TGTGCCAGCAGCGGCGGGACAGGGAGTTCCTACAATGAGCAGTTCTTC. It specifies CASSGGTGSSYNEQFF. The complete variable domain, with remaining parts taken from reference TRBV5-6 and TRBJ2-1, reads DAGVTQSPTHLIKTRGQQVTLRCSPKSGHDTVSWYQQALGQGPQFIFQYYEEEERQRGNFPDRFSGHQFPNYSSELNVNALLLGDSALYLCASSGGTGSSYNEQFFGPGTRLTVL.

The chain uses TRBV5-1 and TRBJ2-7; perhaps TRBD2 as D (7 bases). Trimming took 4 bases from V and 1 from J, leaving 18 bases between them. CDR3 length: 16 residues. The germline V gene has CDR1 SGHRS and CDR2 YFSETQ. As DNA, the CDR3 is TGCGCCAGCAGCCGAGGGGGGGGGGGAGAATCCTACGAGCAGTACTTC. Protein: CASSRGGGGESYEQYF.

This clonotype was picked up many times. The chain links TRBV3-1 to TRBJ2-2; no clear D. The CDR3 length is 13 residues. Trimming removed 0 bases from V and 7 bases from J, with 6 bases in between. CDR1 is LGHDT, CDR2 YNNKEL, per germline (reference sequence). As DNA, the CDR3 is TGTGCCAGCAGCCAAGATCTGTACGGGGAGCTGTTTTTT. Residues: CASSQDLYGELFF.

This clonotype was observed a few times. The V gene is TRBV6-1, the J gene TRBJ1-4, with D uncertain. This CDR3 is built from 12 residues. Germline CDR1 MNHNS, CDR2 SASEGT. V gave up 5 bases and J gave up 5 bases, with 6 bases separating them. CDR3 region: CASSLRNEKLFF. CDR3 coding DNA: TGTGCCAGCAGTTTGAGGAATGAAAAACTGTTTTTT.

This clonotype was seen a few times. This sequence may be a read error, since a much larger clone differs from it by one base. The rearrangement uses TRBV7-9 and TRBJ2-1; 13 bases line up with TRBD2. CDR1 is SEHNR and CDR2 is FQNEAQ in the germline V gene (reference sequence). The CDR3 totals 19 residues. The CDR3 region has the DNA TGTACCAGCAGCGGGAGGACTAGCGGGAGACCCCGTGGCTACAATGAGCAGTTCTTC. This sequence encodes CTSSGRTSGRPRGYNEQFF. The complete variable domain, with remaining parts taken from reference TRBV7-9 and TRBJ2-1, reads DTGVSQNPRHKITKRGQNVTFRCDPISEHNRLYWYRQTLGQGPEFLTYFQNEAQLEKSRLLSDRFSAERPKGSFSTLEIQRTEQGDSAMYLCTSSGRTSGRPRGYNEQFFGPGTRLTVL.

This chain connects TRBV19 to TRBJ1-1, with a weak D call TRBD1 (5 bases). Trimming removed 7 bases at V and 6 bases at J, with 18 bases between. This CDR3 has 14 residues. Germline assignment: CDR1 LNHDA and CDR2 SQIVND (reference sequence). CDR3 amino acids: CASIQGRGRSEAFF. The CDR3 DNA follows: TGTGCCAGTATCCAAGGACGGGGGAGATCTGAAGCTTTCTTT. The full variable domain, completed using reference TRBV19 and TRBJ1-1, is DGGITQSPKYLFRKEGQNVTLSCEQNLNHDAMYWYRQDPGQGLRLIYYSQIVNDFQKGDIAEGYSVSREKKESFPLTVTSAQKNPTAFYLCASIQGRGRSEAFFGQGTRLTVV.

This clonotype was observed a few times. This sequence joins TRBV5-1 and TRBJ2-5, with TRBD2 as a possible D gene (7 bases). Trimming stripped 0 bases from V and 0 bases from J, with 9 bases between. Germline assignment: CDR1 SGHRS and CDR2 YFSETQ. CDR3 size: 15 residues. The CDR3 here is CASSLEGGYQETQYF. Here the CDR3 DNA reads TGCGCCAGCAGCTTGGAGGGGGGGTACCAAGAGACCCAGTACTTC.

At least ten counts were recorded for this clonotype. V gene TRBV30 combines with J gene TRBJ2-5; either TRBD1 or TRBD2 may fit D (6 bases each). Germline lookup yields CDR1 GTSNPN and CDR2 SVGIG (reference sequence). The CDR3 covers 14 residues. V gave up 5 bases and J gave up 2 bases, with 15 bases separating them. CDR3 in amino acids: CAWAMWGAQETQYF. For the CDR3, the DNA is TGTGCCTGGGCAATGTGGGGGGCGCAAGAGACCCAGTACTTC.

This clonotype was detected ten times or more. The genes are TRBV27 and TRBJ2-7; D might be TRBD2 (5 bases). CDR1 is MNHEY, CDR2 SMNVEV, per germline (reference sequence). This CDR3 has 14 residues. V shed 4 bases and J shed 6 bases, with 16 bases lying between them. The CDR3 DNA sequence: TGTGCCAGCAGTTCCCGCCCGCTCGGGGTCGAGCAGTACTTC. Its protein product is CASSSRPLGVEQYF.

This clonotype occurred many times. The chain joins TRBV7-2 to TRBJ1-2; D may be TRBD1 (5 bases). Germline V gene sequence: CDR1 SGHTA, CDR2 FQGNSA. V lost 1 base to trimming and J lost 8 bases, with 17 bases between them. The CDR3 totals 15 residues. The CDR3 protein is CASSLDPTWGGGYTF. The CDR3 DNA follows: TGTGCCAGCAGCTTAGACCCTACCTGGGGCGGGGGCTACACCTTC.

This clonotype was seen many times. The rearrangement joins TRBV5-4 to TRBJ2-7; D unclear. The CDR3 sequence is 17 residues long. V was pared by 3 bases and J by 3 bases, with 22 bases between. CDR1 is SGHNT, CDR2 YYREEE, per germline (reference sequence). CDR3 residues: CASSSIGSGRALYEQYF. In DNA, the CDR3 is TGTGCCAGCAGCTCGATAGGGTCCGGACGCGCCCTCTACGAGCAGTACTTC. The complete variable domain, with remaining parts taken from reference TRBV5-4 and TRBJ2-7, reads ETGVTQSPTHLIKTRGQQVTLRCSSQSGHNTVSWYQQALGQGPQFIFQYYREEENGRGNFPPRFSGLQFPNYSSELNVNALELDDSALYLCASSSIGSGRALYEQYFGPGTRLTVT.

The sample holds many counts of this clonotype. The chain combines TRBV20-1 with TRBJ2-3; TRBD2 agrees at 9 bases. Trimming removed 0 bases from V and 4 bases from J; junction bases left unmatched: 5. From germline, CDR1 is DFQATT and CDR2 SNEGSKA (reference sequence). This CDR3 is 15 amino acids long. CDR3 protein: CSARDGGRASDTQYF. The CDR3 DNA reads TGCAGTGCTAGAGATGGCGGGAGGGCCTCAGATACGCAGTATTTT.

This clonotype was picked up many times. V usage is TRBV12-3 or TRBV12-4 and J usage is TRBJ2-7; the match to TRBD2 covers 10 bases. This CDR3 comprises 15 residues. The V segment lost 5 bases and the J segment 6 bases; nucleotides outside the gene matches: 10. The CDR3 reads CASSPPGSGRAEQYF. The CDR3 coding sequence is TGTGCCAGCAGTCCCCCTGGAAGCGGGAGGGCCGAGCAGTACTTC.

The chain has TRBV9 and TRBJ2-7, with D unclear. V was pared by 0 bases and J by 1 base, with 5 bases between. Looked up from germline, CDR1 is SGDLS and CDR2 is YYNGEE. CDR3 length: 13 residues. The CDR3 region is CASSVEASYEQYF. The CDR3 DNA reads as TGTGCCAGCAGCGTAGAGGCGTCCTACGAGCAGTACTTC.

A word on this clonotype: Without the conserved terminal phenylalanine or tryptophan, this CDR3 likely stems from a read error. The chain links TRBV12-5 to TRBJ2-1; 7 nucleotides align to TRBD2. J lost 4 bases, V lost 7 bases, and 10 bases had no gene match. The CDR3 spans 15 residues. Per the germline V gene, CDR1 is LGHNT and CDR2 is FRNRAP. The CDR3: CASARSGEGYNEQFL. DNA of the CDR3: TGTGCTAGTGCGAGATCCGGGGAGGGTTACAATGAGCAGTTCCTC.

Many counts were recorded for this clonotype. This chain links TRBV28 with TRBJ1-1, with 7 bases fitting TRBD1. The germline CDR1 and CDR2 sequences are MDHEN and SYDVKM. V shed 6 bases, J shed 8 bases, and the junction held 15 bases outside the gene matches. The CDR3 covers 15 residues. CDR3 sequence: CASRSYSVTGPEAFF. CDR3 nucleotides: TGTGCCAGCAGATCCTACTCGGTGACAGGGCCAGAAGCTTTCTTT.

This CDR3 reads CASSEAGTGEDGYTF. The CDR3 DNA follows: TGTGCCAGCAGTGAAGCGGGGACAGGGGAAGATGGCTACACCTTC. The chain has TRBV6-1 and TRBJ1-2, with TRBD1 matching 10 bases. V trimming: 0 bases; J trimming: 6 bases; junction bases outside the gene matches: 4. The CDR3 runs 15 residues. Germline V CDR1 and CDR2: MNHNS, SASEGT.

The table lists this clonotype with many counts. V is TRBV6-6 and J is TRBJ1-1; the D is unclear. The length of the CDR3 is 13 residues. CDR1 and CDR2 (germline): MNHNY, SVGAGI (reference sequence). The ends were cut back, 0 bases at V and 4 bases at J, with 6 bases in the middle. CDR3 loop: CASSYSQATEAFF. In nucleotides, the CDR3 is TGTGCCAGCAGTTACTCCCAGGCCACTGAAGCTTTCTTT.

There are many counts of this clonotype. The chain couples TRBV6-2 or TRBV6-3 to TRBJ1-1; D is uncertain. This CDR3 comprises 13 residues. V lost 4 bases, J lost 8 bases, and 14 bases lay in between. Germline V gene lookup returns CDR1 MNHEY and CDR2 SVGEGT. Written as DNA, the CDR3 is TGTGCCAGCAGTTGGGTGTCGGCTGGGGAAGCTTTCTTT. Its protein product is CASSWVSAGEAFF.

This chain joins TRBV19 and TRBJ2-7; 8 positions match TRBD1. The V gene end was trimmed by 7 bases and the J gene end by 3 bases; junction bases not matched to a gene: 8. Germline V CDR1 and CDR2: LNHDA, SQIVND (reference sequence). This CDR3 is 14 amino acids long. For the CDR3, the DNA is TGTGCCAGTAACTCTGGACAGGGTAGCTACGAGCAGTACTTC. Its translation is CASNSGQGSYEQYF.

This clonotype has a handful of counts. This rearrangement joins TRBV27 to TRBJ2-3; 9 nucleotides agree with TRBD1. The junction had 8 bases not matched to a gene; V was cut back by 6 bases and J by 4 bases. The CDR3 runs 15 residues. Germline values: CDR1 MNHEY, CDR2 SMNVEV (reference sequence). CDR3 amino acids: CASRTHRGPPDTQYF. Written as DNA, the CDR3 is TGTGCCAGCAGAACTCACAGGGGGCCCCCAGATACGCAGTATTTT.

This clonotype has at least ten counts. The V gene is TRBV9, the J gene TRBJ2-3, with 7 nucleotides matching TRBD2. The CDR3 has 15 residues. Germline-derived CDR1 and CDR2 are SGDLS and YYNGEE. V trimming: 3 bases; J trimming: 2 bases; junction bases outside the gene matches: 6. CDR3 amino acids: CASSARLALTDTQYF. CDR3 sequence (DNA): TGTGCCAGCAGCGCCAGACTAGCTCTCACAGATACGCAGTATTTT. Variable domain in full (rest from reference TRBV9 and TRBJ2-3): DSGVTQTPKHLITATGQRVTLRCSPRSGDLSVYWYQQSLDQGLQFLIQYYNGEERAKGNILERFSAQQFPDLHSELNLSSLELGDSALYFCASSARLALTDTQYFGPGTRLTVL.

The J gene is TRBJ2-1, the V gene TRBV9; 11 nucleotides agree with TRBD2. Germline lookup yields CDR1 SGDLS and CDR2 YYNGEE. The CDR3 has 15 residues. J lost 9 bases, V lost 7 bases, and 12 bases had no gene match. The CDR3 spells CASVGPGLAEGEQFF. DNA of the CDR3: TGTGCCAGCGTGGGACCGGGACTAGCGGAGGGTGAGCAGTTCTTC. Drawing the rest from reference TRBV9 and TRBJ2-1, the complete variable domain is DSGVTQTPKHLITATGQRVTLRCSPRSGDLSVYWYQQSLDQGLQFLIQYYNGEERAKGNILERFSAQQFPDLHSELNLSSLELGDSALYFCASVGPGLAEGEQFFGPGTRLTVL.